Listed below are T cell receptor beta chains from one sample, sequenced in a study of blood T cell repertoires in COVID-19. Profiled with immunoSEQ multiplex PCR; TCRdb holds only in-frame clones, not every one. The table lists hundreds of thousands of clones, around 91% of them singletons. The source material was PBMCs or T cells enriched from blood (not recorded which). The receptors were sampled from a young man who had recovered from COVID-19. CDR3s include the opening cysteine and the closing phenylalanine or tryptophan. D genes are given only for firm matches.

V gene	J gene	D gene	CDR3 protein
TRBV9	TRBJ2-5	NA	CASHMAEGQETQYF
TRBV18	TRBJ2-7	NA	CASSLGRTYEQYF
TRBV7-2	TRBJ1-6	TRBD1	CASRQTGEGSPLHF
TRBV11-2	TRBJ2-7	TRBD1	CASSLGEGQGFEQYF
TRBV2	TRBJ2-7	TRBD1	CASSERDRAYEQYF
TRBV28	TRBJ1-5	NA	CASSFSPGGSGNQPQHF
TRBV28	TRBJ2-7	NA	CASSSLRYEQYF
TRBV27	TRBJ2-2	TRBD1	CASKRQGNGELFF
TRBV28	TRBJ2-5	TRBD1	CASSLTGGGTQYF
TRBV28	TRBJ2-7	TRBD1	CASSGRGTGSSYEQYF
TRBV30	TRBJ2-7	NA	CAWSVAGEQYF
TRBV7-2	TRBJ2-7	NA	CASSSSGHEQYF
TRBV5-1	TRBJ2-1	NA	CASSLGSGSWYNEQFF
TRBV3-1/TRBV3-2	TRBJ2-5	NA	CATGPQYF
TRBV28	TRBJ1-5	TRBD1	CASSFPLTGGFLSYSNQPQHF
TRBV18	TRBJ1-2	TRBD1	CASSQQGQGNYGYTF
TRBV18	TRBJ2-3	TRBD2	CASSPVAGGPGTDTQYF
TRBV18	TRBJ2-7	TRBD2	CASSPRRVAGYTNEQYF
TRBV24-1	TRBJ2-3	NA	CATSVPGTSTDTQYF
TRBV7-8	TRBJ1-4	NA	CASRRTRVAATNEKLFF
TRBV7-2	TRBJ2-2	TRBD1	CASRPGTGRTGELFF
TRBV18	TRBJ1-1	NA	CASSPRADEAFF
TRBV30	TRBJ1-2	NA	CAASVQPGGYTF
TRBV7-9	TRBJ2-7	TRBD1	CASSPRDRNYEQYF
TRBV27	TRBJ2-7	TRBD1	CASRGQNTYEQYF
TRBV28	TRBJ1-1	TRBD1	CASSTGGNTEAFF
TRBV6-6	TRBJ2-7	TRBD2	CASSLYLAGVGYEQYF
TRBV29-1	TRBJ1-3	NA	CSVVEGTGNTIYF
TRBV25-1	TRBJ1-6	TRBD1	CASPGQPYSPLHF
TRBV4-1	TRBJ2-1	NA	CASSQGPTGPISYNEQFF
TRBV5-8	TRBJ1-1	NA	CASSLNRGTEAFF
TRBV19	TRBJ2-7	NA	CASSLGGDPTYEQYF
TRBV5-4	TRBJ2-7	NA	CASSLALAPYEQYF
TRBV29-1	TRBJ2-5	TRBD2	CSAVRLAGADRETQYF
TRBV28	TRBJ2-7	NA	CASTTPNRFYEQYF
TRBV28	TRBJ2-5	NA	CASSLGASETQYF
TRBV6-5	TRBJ1-5	TRBD1	CASSYSGQVNQPQHF
TRBV5-1	TRBJ2-4	NA	CASSLGGGGPENIQYF
TRBV7-8	TRBJ1-1	NA	CASSSVQGNTEAFF
TRBV12-5	TRBJ2-7	NA	CASGLASGVEQYF
TRBV6-5	TRBJ1-5	NA	CATSRGLNQPQHF
TRBV15	TRBJ1-3	NA	CATSRKITAGGNTIYF
TRBV19	TRBJ2-3	NA	CASSTGSGTDTQYF
TRBV4-1	TRBJ2-2	NA	CASSHIVGELFF
TRBV27	TRBJ1-6	NA	CASGGGWNSPLHF
TRBV28	TRBJ2-1	TRBD2	CASSLAGGAREQFF
TRBV3-1/TRBV3-2	TRBJ2-3	NA	CASSPWGRTDTQYF
TRBV28	TRBJ2-7	NA	CASSSHLGQYF
TRBV28	TRBJ1-1	NA	CASSLQGYTEAFF
TRBV5-1	TRBJ1-5	NA	CASSPGDSNQPQHF
TRBV5-1	TRBJ2-5	TRBD2	CASSGRAGETQYF
TRBV5-1	TRBJ2-3	TRBD2	CASSQAGGSQGDTQYF
TRBV15	TRBJ2-2	TRBD2	CATSRAGLVTAGELFF
TRBV3-1/TRBV3-2	TRBJ1-2	NA	CASSHLGSGRSYGYTF
TRBV11-2	TRBJ2-3	TRBD1	CASSPGTGGTDTQYF